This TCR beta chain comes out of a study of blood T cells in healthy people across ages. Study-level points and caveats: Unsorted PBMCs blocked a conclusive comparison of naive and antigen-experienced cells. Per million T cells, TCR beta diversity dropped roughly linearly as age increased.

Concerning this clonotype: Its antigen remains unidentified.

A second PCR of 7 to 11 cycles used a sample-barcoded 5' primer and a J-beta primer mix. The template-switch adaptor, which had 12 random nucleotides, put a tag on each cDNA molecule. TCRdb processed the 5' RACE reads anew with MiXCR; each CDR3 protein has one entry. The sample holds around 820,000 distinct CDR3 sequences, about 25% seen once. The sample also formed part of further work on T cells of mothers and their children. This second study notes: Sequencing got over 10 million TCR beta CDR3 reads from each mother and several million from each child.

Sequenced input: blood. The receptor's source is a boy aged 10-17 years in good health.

CDR3 amino acids: CASSFLGLAGVADTQYF. The CDR3 bases are TGTGCCAGCAGCTTTCTGGGGCTAGCGGGAGTGGCAGATACGCAGTATTTT. The chain has TRBV7-8 and TRBJ2-3; 10 positions match TRBD2. Trimming at V came to 3 bases and at J to 4 bases, leaving 10 bases not matched to a gene. Germline loops: CDR1 SGHVS, CDR2 FQNEAQ. The CDR3 is 17 residues long.